These 24 T cell receptor beta chains came from one sample sequenced in a study of blood T cell repertoires in COVID-19. The table came from immunoSEQ multiplex PCR; TCRdb's copy has only in-frame clones and leaves some out. The sample has 100,000 to 150,000 clones, 81% seen once. Material: peripheral blood. The receptor set was obtained from a woman aged 45 to 65 with acute or convalescent COVID-19.

CDR3 DNA sequence: TGTGCCAGTCAGGGGTTGTCCCAAGAGACCCAGTACTTC. Amino acids: CASQGLSQETQYF. The V call is TRBV2, the J call TRBJ2-5, with D tentatively TRBD1 (6 bases). The CDR3 extends over 13 amino acids. V was trimmed by 9 bases and J by 1 base, leaving 12 bases between them. Germline CDR1 reads SNHLY; CDR2 reads FYNNEI.

The chain links TRBV3-1 (or the pseudogene TRBV3-2) to TRBJ2-7, with no clear D. CDR1 and CDR2 from the germline V gene are LGHDT and YNNKEL (reference sequence). Trimming stripped 1 base from V and 4 bases from J, with 11 bases between. The CDR3 has 14 amino acids. CDR3 in DNA: TGTGCCAGCAGCCAAGTCCATTACCGGTACGAGCAGTACTTC. Protein product: CASSQVHYRYEQYF.

This clone was observed a single time. The CDR3 region has the DNA TGTGCCAGCAGTCAGGGGACCGAGGATGTGGGGGGGAAACGCTACGAGCAGTACTTC. Translating gives CASSQGTEDVGGKRYEQYF. This chain connects TRBV28 to TRBJ2-7; the D gene is possibly TRBD2 (7 bases). Germline CDR1 is MDHEN and CDR2 is SYDVKM. There are 19 residues in the CDR3. V was cut by 5 bases and J by 3 bases, with 29 bases left in between.

J is TRBJ2-3 and V is TRBV3-1 (or the pseudogene TRBV3-2); the D gene is possibly TRBD2 (6 bases). Trimming removed 4 bases at V and 2 bases at J, with 13 bases between. Germline V gene sequence: CDR1 LGHDT, CDR2 YNNKEL (reference sequence). The CDR3 has 15 amino acids. The DNA for the CDR3 is TGTGCCAGCAGCCTCCGGGGGAGGAACACAGATACGCAGTATTTT. Its protein is CASSLRGRNTDTQYF.

The V call is TRBV6-5, the J call TRBJ1-4; D gene uncertain. Germline assignment: CDR1 MNHEY and CDR2 SVGAGI. There are 15 residues in the CDR3. V was pared by 0 bases and J by 7 bases, with 12 bases between. The DNA for the CDR3 is TGTGCCAGCAGTTACTCGGTCCCAGATCGTGAAAAACTGTTTTTT. This sequence encodes CASSYSVPDREKLFF.

This chain joins TRBV5-1 and TRBJ1-2; D gene uncertain. The CDR3 runs to 15 residues. From germline, CDR1 is SGHRS and CDR2 YFSETQ. V dropped 2 bases and J dropped 4 bases, with 15 bases sitting between them. The CDR3 here is CASSFTADGPYGYTF. For the CDR3, the DNA is TGCGCCAGCAGCTTTACAGCGGATGGACCCTATGGCTACACCTTC.

The V and J genes are TRBV18 and TRBJ1-2, with TRBD1 as a possible D gene (6 bases). CDR1 and CDR2 from the germline V gene are KGHSH and LQKENI. The CDR3 totals 13 residues. The V and J ends lost 6 bases and 2 bases respectively, with 10 bases between them. Written as DNA, the CDR3 is TGTGCCAGCTCTCACGACAGGAACTATGGCTACACCTTC. Encoded protein: CASSHDRNYGYTF.

This chain connects TRBV3-1 (or the pseudogene TRBV3-2) to TRBJ1-6, with TRBD1 matching over 7 bases. Trimming at V came to 5 bases and at J to 2 bases, leaving 6 bases not matched to a gene. Germline V gives CDR1 LGHDT, CDR2 YNNKEL (reference sequence). There are 16 residues in the CDR3. CDR3 nucleotides: TGTGCCAGCAGCTCCCAGGGGGACGCCTATAATTCACCCCTCCACTTT. This codes for CASSSQGDAYNSPLHF.

This clone appeared a few times. The chain recombines TRBV7-9 with TRBJ2-1; TRBD2 matches 14 bases. CDR3 length: 18 residues. Germline V gives CDR1 SEHNR, CDR2 FQNEAQ (reference sequence). With 3 bases clipped from V and 7 bases from J, the junction kept 11 bases outside the gene matches. CDR3 in amino acids: CASSFSGTSGSRRNEQFF. CDR3 sequence (DNA): TGTGCCAGCAGCTTTTCCGGGACTAGCGGGAGTAGAAGAAATGAGCAGTTCTTC.

The chain recombines TRBV19 with TRBJ1-5, with 9 bases that match TRBD1. The CDR3 has 20 amino acids. Looked up from germline, CDR1 is LNHDA and CDR2 is SQIVND (reference sequence). Trimming took 6 bases from V and 1 from J; bases not matched to a gene: 19. The CDR3 is CASRNVNARGTGRSNQPQHF. The CDR3 region has the DNA TGTGCCAGTAGGAATGTGAACGCGCGGGGGACAGGGAGAAGCAATCAGCCCCAGCATTTT.

The V and J genes are TRBV19 and TRBJ1-4; D uncertain. The CDR3 loop spans 17 amino acids. V lost 7 bases to trimming and J lost 8 bases, with 26 bases between them. The germline CDR1 and CDR2 sequences are LNHDA and SQIVND (reference sequence). Written as DNA, the CDR3 is TGTGCCAGTATGATCAGCCCGGGTCTCCCCCTCGGGGAAAAACTGTTTTTT. This encodes CASMISPGLPLGEKLFF.

The rearrangement uses TRBV28 and TRBJ2-1; 7 nucleotides agree with TRBD1. The length of the CDR3 is 14 residues. J was trimmed by 7 bases and V by 6 bases; bases with no gene match: 9. The V gene's germline CDR1 is MDHEN and CDR2 SYDVKM. CDR3 in amino acids: CASSPGQAPNEQFF. CDR3 bases: TGTGCCAGCAGCCCCGGACAGGCGCCAAATGAGCAGTTCTTC.

A few counts support this clone. CDR3 region: CASSAGQDREKLFF. The CDR3 DNA reads as TGTGCCAGCAGTGCGGGACAGGACCGTGAAAAACTGTTTTTT. The V and J genes are TRBV2 and TRBJ1-4, with 8 bases fitting TRBD1. This CDR3 region has 14 residues. Trimming at V came to 4 bases and at J to 7 bases, leaving 5 bases not matched to a gene. CDR1 SNHLY and CDR2 FYNNEI come from the germline V gene.

V usage is TRBV27 and J usage is TRBJ1-2; the match to TRBD1 covers 12 bases. This CDR3 has 17 amino acids. With V trimmed by 4 bases and J by 5 bases, 11 bases remained unmatched. Per germline, CDR1 MNHEY and CDR2 SMNVEV (reference sequence). DNA for the CDR3: TGTGCCAGCAGTTCCGGGACAGGGGGCACAACGGGGTATGGCTACACCTTC. Its protein is CASSSGTGGTTGYGYTF.

The CDR3: CASSWAQTDTQYF. The CDR3 DNA is TGTGCCAGTAGCTGGGCCCAGACAGATACGCAGTATTTT. The chain carries TRBV19 and TRBJ2-3; D gene unclear. The germline V and J ends were trimmed by 6 bases and 3 bases, with 10 bases remaining between them. The CDR3 is 13 amino acids. Germline V gene lookup returns CDR1 LNHDA and CDR2 SQIVND (reference sequence).

This sequence joins TRBV6-6 and TRBJ1-5; D is undetermined. The CDR3 contains 14 residues. Per germline, CDR1 MNHNY and CDR2 SVGAGI (reference sequence). Trimming pared 0 bases from V and 4 bases from J, leaving 7 bases between. The CDR3 reads CASSYSWANQPQHF. CDR3 sequence (DNA): TGTGCCAGCAGTTACTCCTGGGCGAATCAGCCCCAGCATTTT.

V and J are TRBV5-1 and TRBJ1-3; no definite D call. Trimming cost V 0 bases and J 2 bases, with 9 bases left between them. This CDR3 spans 15 amino acids. The germline CDR1 and CDR2 sequences are SGHRS and YFSETQ. CDR3: CASSLGGSAGNTIYF. The CDR3 DNA reads as TGCGCCAGCAGCTTGGGAGGCTCTGCTGGAAACACCATATATTTT.

The gene calls are TRBV7-2 and TRBJ1-2, with 10 bases that match TRBD1. Looked up from germline, CDR1 is SGHTA and CDR2 is FQGNSA. The CDR3 spans 15 residues. J lost 4 bases, V lost 4 bases, and 6 bases had no gene match. The CDR3 loop is CASSSYGQGVYGYTF. The CDR3 coding sequence is TGTGCCAGCAGCTCCTACGGACAGGGGGTCTATGGCTACACCTTC.

This clone was seen more than once but under ten times. The chain joins TRBV30 to TRBJ2-7; possibly TRBD2 for D (6 bases). The CDR3 consists of 12 residues. Germline loops: CDR1 GTSNPN, CDR2 SVGIG (reference sequence). V dropped 3 bases and J dropped 4 bases, with 10 bases sitting between them. CDR3 bases: TGTGCCTGGAGCGGGGGAGATTACGAGCAGTACTTC. The encoded protein is CAWSGGDYEQYF.

The rearrangement joins TRBV13 to TRBJ1-4; TRBD1 aligns across 7 bases. Trimming cost V 1 base and J 5 bases; bases outside gene matches: 1. The CDR3 is 14 amino acids. Per the germline V gene, CDR1 is PRHDT and CDR2 is FYEKMQ (reference sequence). DNA of the CDR3: TGTGCCAGCAGCTTAGTCAGGGGGAATGAAAAACTGTTTTTT. The encoded protein is CASSLVRGNEKLFF.

As concerns this clone: The identical CDR3 is also encoded by other nucleotide sequences in the sample. The V call is TRBV11-3, the J call TRBJ2-1; TRBD1 is a possible D gene (5 bases). Germline V gene sequence: CDR1 SGHNT, CDR2 YENEEA. This CDR3 contains 15 residues. V dropped 3 bases and J dropped 3 bases, with 12 bases sitting between them. The CDR3: CASSLGQGSYNEQFF. The CDR3 nucleotides read TGTGCCAGCAGCTTGGGCCAGGGAAGCTACAATGAGCAGTTCTTC.

The chain combines TRBV21-1 with TRBJ1-1; the table's D call of TRBD1 was not tested on the DNA. TRBV21-1 is annotated as a pseudogene. The CDR3 consists of 15 residues. CDR3 region: CASFFRGTVTAEAFF. DNA for the CDR3: TGTGCCAGCTTCTTCAGGGGAACGGTGACCGCTGAAGCTTTCTTT.

The CDR3 region has the DNA TGTGCCAGCTCCCGTAATCCGGCGGGAGGGCGAACTGAAGCTTTCTTT. Protein sequence: CASSRNPAGGRTEAFF. The V gene is TRBV11-1, the J gene TRBJ1-1; D uncertain. Per germline, CDR1 SGHAT and CDR2 FQDESV (reference sequence). The CDR3 has 16 amino acids. The V gene lost 8 bases and the J gene lost 5 bases, with 24 bases spanning the gap.

The V call is TRBV3-1 (or the pseudogene TRBV3-2), the J call TRBJ1-1; no definite D call. Trimming removed 1 base at V and 11 bases at J, with 11 bases between. Germline V CDR1 and CDR2: LGHDT, YNNKEL (reference sequence). This CDR3 has 12 residues. The CDR3 nucleotides are TGTGCCAGCAGCCAAGCCCGTAACTTGGCTTTCTTT. Protein sequence: CASSQARNLAFF.